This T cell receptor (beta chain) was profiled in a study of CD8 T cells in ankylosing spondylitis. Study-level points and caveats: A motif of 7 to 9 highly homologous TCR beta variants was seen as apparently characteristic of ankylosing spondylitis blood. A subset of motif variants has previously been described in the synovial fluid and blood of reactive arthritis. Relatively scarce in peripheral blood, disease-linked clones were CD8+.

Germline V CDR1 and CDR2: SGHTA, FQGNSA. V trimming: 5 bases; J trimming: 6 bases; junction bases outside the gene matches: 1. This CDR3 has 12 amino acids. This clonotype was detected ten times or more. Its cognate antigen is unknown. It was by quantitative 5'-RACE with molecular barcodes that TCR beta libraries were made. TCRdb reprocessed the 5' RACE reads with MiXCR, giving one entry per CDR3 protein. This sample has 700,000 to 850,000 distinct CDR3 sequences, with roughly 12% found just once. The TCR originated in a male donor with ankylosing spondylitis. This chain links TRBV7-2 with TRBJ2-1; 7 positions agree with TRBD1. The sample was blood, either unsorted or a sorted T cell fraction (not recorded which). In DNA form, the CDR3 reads TGTGCCAGCAGCCCAGGGGGCAATGAGCAGTTCTTC. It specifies CASSPGGNEQFF.